Given below is one T cell receptor (beta chain) in context. Under the authors' procedure: Quantification of nucleated cells was approximated via reference gene primer amplification. The assay was immunoSEQ multiplex PCR, and TCRdb's table has in-frame clones only and misses some. The DNA was the basis for D and trimming; V, J and clone size are from that table. The sample has about 210,000 clones; over 70% are singletons. CDR1 and CDR2 (germline): SNHLY, FYNNEI. After removal of 2 bases from V and 4 bases from J, the junction contained 7 bases not matched to a gene. CDR3 length: 15 amino acids. The sample belongs to a study of blood T cell repertoires in COVID-19. Study context: T cells, B-cell-depleted T cells, or PBMCs supplied cDNA or gDNA.

This TCR came from a man aged 50 to 60 with active or convalescent COVID-19. The sequenced sample consisted of peripheral blood. The gene calls are TRBV2 and TRBJ1-2; 7 bases are a match to TRBD1. The CDR3 sequence: CASSESTTGVYGYTF. The CDR3 coding sequence is TGTGCCAGCAGTGAATCGACAACAGGGGTCTATGGCTACACCTTC.